This entry lists 20 T cell receptor beta chains sequenced from one sample in a study of liver allograft versus peripheral blood T cells (dated by TCRdb to the early 2020s). Turning to the overall study: The study compared the T cell receptor repertoires present in transplanted livers with the repertoires present in the peripheral blood of liver transplant recipients.

The listed sequencing device is Illumina MiSeq. The public reads were quality trimmed at Q25 with fastp and then assembled into clones with MiXCR by TCRdb, keeping productive beta chains. Records with the same CDR3 protein are collapsed into one entry carrying the most frequent genes and DNA. This sample comprises 8,000 to 9,500 distinct CDR3 sequences, around a fifth of them detected only once. Jointly, the top ten make up approximately 25% of the sample. The receptors come from a human patient who had a liver transplant. Some T cells seen after a transplant may have their origin in the graft donor.

The rearrangement links TRBV6-2 or TRBV6-3 to TRBJ2-7; D not certain. Germline V gives CDR1 MNHEY, CDR2 SVGEGT. The CDR3 has 13 residues. The V end was cut by 2 bases, the J end by 2 bases, with 7 bases between. CDR3 region: CASSYDQTYEQYF. The CDR3 DNA is TGTGCCAGCAGTTACGACCAAACCTACGAGCAGTACTTC.

The V call is TRBV12-3 or TRBV12-4, the J call TRBJ2-1, with TRBD2 matching over 10 bases. V lost 4 bases, J lost 9 bases, and 9 bases stayed unmatched. There are 15 residues in the CDR3. The CDR3 is CASSYGAGGASEQFF. In DNA form, the CDR3 reads TGTGCCAGCAGTTATGGAGCGGGGGGGGCTAGTGAGCAGTTCTTC.

This clonotype was picked up many times. V and J are TRBV6-2 or TRBV6-3 and TRBJ2-7; D is uncertain. Per germline, CDR1 MNHEY and CDR2 SVGEGT. Trimming took 0 bases from V and 6 from J, leaving 6 bases between them. This CDR3 has 12 amino acids. The CDR3 nucleotides are TGTGCCAGCAGTTACTCGAAAGGCGAGCAGTACTTC. It codes for CASSYSKGEQYF.

This clonotype is medium-sized by share. The chain has TRBV14 and TRBJ1-6; no reliable D call. The CDR3 contains 16 residues. Trimming left V 3 bases short and J 3 bases short, with 12 bases between. Germline-derived CDR1 and CDR2 are SGHDN and FVKESK. The chain's CDR3 is CASSHNPNRYNSPLHF. The CDR3 DNA sequence: TGTGCCAGCAGCCATAATCCCAACCGCTATAATTCACCCCTCCACTTT.

This clonotype occurred many times. This chain uses TRBV19 with TRBJ1-2; D not resolved. The CDR3 totals 15 residues. Germline CDR1 is LNHDA and CDR2 is SQIVND (reference sequence). The V end lost 0 bases, the J end lost 2 bases, and 10 bases lay between the germline ends. Here the CDR3 DNA reads TGTGCCAGTAGTATAGATCTGGAGGTAAACTATGGCTACACCTTC. This codes for CASSIDLEVNYGYTF. Variable domain in full (rest from reference TRBV19 and TRBJ1-2): DGGITQSPKYLFRKEGQNVTLSCEQNLNHDAMYWYRQDPGQGLRLIYYSQIVNDFQKGDIAEGYSVSREKKESFPLTVTSAQKNPTAFYLCASSIDLEVNYGYTFGSGTRLTVV.

In its sample, this clonotype is medium-sized (0.01 to 0.1%). The V gene is TRBV7-2, the J gene TRBJ2-7, with TRBD2 matching 8 bases. J gave up 2 bases and V 4 bases, and 4 bases lay outside the gene matches. CDR1 and CDR2 from the germline V gene are SGHTA and FQGNSA. The CDR3 loop spans 14 amino acids. The CDR3 region has the DNA TGTGCCAGCAGCTCCTCTAGCGGGCCCTACGAGCAGTACTTC. Its translation is CASSSSSGPYEQYF.

This clonotype was recorded only once. This chain joins TRBV27 and TRBJ2-6; TRBD1 matches 8 bases. Germline V gives CDR1 MNHEY, CDR2 SMNVEV (reference sequence). The ends lost 8 bases at V and 0 bases at J; junction bases unmatched: 12. The CDR3 length is 18 residues. The CDR3 spells CASREWGTGHSGANVLTF. In nucleotides, the CDR3 is TGTGCCAGCCGTGAATGGGGGACAGGTCACTCTGGGGCCAACGTCCTGACTTTC.

Judged by abundance, this clonotype is medium-sized (0.01 to 0.1%). CDR3 sequence reads: CATMYDVSYGYTF. CDR3 bases: TGTGCCACCATGTACGATGTCTCCTATGGCTACACCTTC. The V gene is TRBV19, the J gene TRBJ1-2; no clear D gene. The CDR3 loop spans 13 amino acids. V was trimmed by 10 bases and J by 4 bases, leaving 16 bases between them. Germline-derived CDR1 and CDR2 are LNHDA and SQIVND (reference sequence). Using reference TRBV19 and TRBJ1-2 for the parts outside the CDR3, the full variable domain is DGGITQSPKYLFRKEGQNVTLSCEQNLNHDAMYWYRQDPGQGLRLIYYSQIVNDFQKGDIAEGYSVSREKKESFPLTVTSAQKNPTAFYLCATMYDVSYGYTFGSGTRLTVV.

The table lists this clonotype with a few counts. The chain joins TRBV7-9 to TRBJ1-2; D not certain. The germline V gene encodes CDR1 SEHNR and CDR2 FQNEAQ (reference sequence). This CDR3 is 12 amino acids long. V was trimmed by 1 base and J by 6 bases, leaving 6 bases between them. The CDR3 reads CASSLEWDGYTF. CDR3 in DNA: TGTGCCAGCAGCTTAGAATGGGATGGCTACACCTTC.

The chain has TRBV20-1 and TRBJ1-1, with 10 bases lining up with TRBD1. After removal of 6 bases from V and 1 base from J, the junction contained 11 bases not matched to a gene. Germline V lookup: CDR1 DFQATT, CDR2 SNEGSKA (reference sequence). This CDR3 comprises 16 residues. CDR3 sequence (DNA): TGCAGTGCGCTTCCCCGGGACAGGGGACGGAACACTGAAGCTTTCTTT. It yields the protein CSALPRDRGRNTEAFF.

This clonotype was recorded a few times. The chain couples TRBV6-5 to TRBJ2-3, with 7 bases lining up with TRBD2. V trimming: 2 bases; J trimming: 1 base; junction bases outside the gene matches: 9. The CDR3 totals 17 residues. Germline CDR1 is MNHEY and CDR2 is SVGAGI. CDR3 DNA sequence: TGTGCCAGCAGTTACACCTCAACGGGGGGTGGCACAGATACGCAGTATTTT. Amino acid sequence: CASSYTSTGGGTDTQYF.

V usage is TRBV28 and J usage is TRBJ1-5, with 7 bases that match TRBD1. V dropped 3 bases and J dropped 6; count of bases not matched to a gene: 2. The CDR3 runs to 13 residues. Germline CDR1 and CDR2: MDHEN and SYDVKM. CDR3 sequence: CASSFQGGQPQHF. The CDR3 DNA follows: TGTGCCAGCAGTTTCCAGGGGGGTCAGCCCCAGCATTTT. The entire variable domain, with the rest obtained from reference TRBV28 and TRBJ1-5, is as follows: DVKVTQSSRYLVKRTGEKVFLECVQDMDHENMFWYRQDPGLGLRLIYFSYDVKMKEKGDIPEGYSVSREKKERFSLILESASTNQTSMYLCASSFQGGQPQHFGDGTRLSIL.

The CDR3 region is CASSSSMETQYF. CDR3 DNA sequence: TGTGCCAGCAGCTCCTCCATGGAGACCCAGTACTTC. This rearrangement joins TRBV5-4 to TRBJ2-5; D is ambiguous. CDR3 length: 12 amino acids. The V gene lost 3 bases and the J gene lost 5 bases, with 8 bases spanning the gap. Per germline, CDR1 SGHNT and CDR2 YYREEE (reference sequence).

This clonotype appeared a few times. V gene TRBV19 combines with J gene TRBJ1-1, with 7 bases that match TRBD1. Losses at the gene ends were 7 bases for V and 0 bases for J; bases not matched to a gene: 8. Germline-derived CDR1 and CDR2 are LNHDA and SQIVND (reference sequence). The CDR3 is made up of 15 amino acids. CDR3 sequence reads: CASTPTGRVNTEAFF. DNA of the CDR3: TGTGCCAGTACCCCGACAGGGAGAGTGAACACTGAAGCTTTCTTT.

The chain uses TRBV20-1 and TRBJ2-1; 12 bases are a match to TRBD2. The CDR3 is 15 residues long. Germline lookup yields CDR1 DFQATT and CDR2 SNEGSKA (reference sequence). Losses at the gene ends were 4 bases for V and 9 bases for J; bases not matched to a gene: 10. CDR3 residues: CSATGLAGSLSEQFF. The CDR3 coding sequence is TGCAGTGCTACCGGACTAGCGGGGTCCCTGAGTGAGCAGTTCTTC.

In this sample, this clonotype is medium-sized (0.01 to 0.1%). The chain uses TRBV29-1 and TRBJ2-7; 8 nucleotides match TRBD1. J lost 3 bases, V lost 3 bases, and 7 bases had no gene match. Germline CDR1 SQVTM, CDR2 ANQGSEA. The CDR3 runs 14 residues. The CDR3 is CSVESTGGGYEQYF. The CDR3 nucleotides read TGCAGCGTTGAGAGTACAGGGGGAGGCTACGAGCAGTACTTC.

This clonotype rates as medium-sized. The chain carries TRBV12-3 or TRBV12-4 and TRBJ1-2; D is possibly TRBD1 (5 bases). Trimming took 4 bases from V and 4 from J, leaving 13 bases between them. The CDR3 is made up of 14 amino acids. Written as DNA, the CDR3 is TGTGCCAGCAGTTGGTCGGGACCGAGCTATGGCTACACCTTC. It translates to CASSWSGPSYGYTF.

The V call is TRBV27, the J call TRBJ2-7, with a weak D call TRBD2 (5 bases). The germline V gene has CDR1 MNHEY and CDR2 SMNVEV (reference sequence). V lost 6 bases and J 7 bases, leaving 16 bases between the germline ends. The CDR3 has 13 residues. CDR3 nucleotide sequence: TGTGCCAGCAGCCCCACTTCCCCGGGGGAGCAGTACTTC. Amino acid sequence: CASSPTSPGEQYF.

This clonotype was recorded once. The chain carries TRBV20-1 and TRBJ1-1, with TRBD1 matching over 7 bases. With V trimmed by 0 bases and J by 5 bases, 6 bases remained unmatched. Germline V gene lookup returns CDR1 DFQATT and CDR2 SNEGSKA (reference sequence). The length of the CDR3 is 14 residues. DNA of the CDR3: TGCAGTGCTAGAGACAGGGGGTCGAAGACTGAAGCTTTCTTT. Protein sequence: CSARDRGSKTEAFF.

Written as DNA, the CDR3 is TGTGCCAGCAGTTCTAGGACAGCTTTGAACTATGGCTACACCTTC. Translating it yields CASSSRTALNYGYTF. This chain links TRBV27 with TRBJ1-2, with D possibly TRBD1 on 6 matching bases. Between the trimmed V and J ends, which lost 4 bases and 2 bases, there was a span of 14 bases. The germline CDR1 and CDR2 sequences are MNHEY and SMNVEV (reference sequence). The CDR3 length is 15 residues.